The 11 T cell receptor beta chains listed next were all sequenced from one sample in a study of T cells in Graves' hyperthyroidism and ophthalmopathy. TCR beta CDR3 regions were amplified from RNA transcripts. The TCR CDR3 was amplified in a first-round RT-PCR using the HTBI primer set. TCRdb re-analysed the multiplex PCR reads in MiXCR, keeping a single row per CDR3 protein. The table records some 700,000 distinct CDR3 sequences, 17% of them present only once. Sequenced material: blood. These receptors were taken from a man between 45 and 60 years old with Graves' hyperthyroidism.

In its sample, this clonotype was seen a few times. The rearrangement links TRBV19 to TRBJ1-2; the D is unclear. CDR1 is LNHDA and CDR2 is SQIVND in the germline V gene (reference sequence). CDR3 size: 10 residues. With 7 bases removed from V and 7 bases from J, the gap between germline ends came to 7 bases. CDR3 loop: CASMGSGYTF. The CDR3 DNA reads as TGTGCCAGTATGGGGTCTGGCTACACCTTC.

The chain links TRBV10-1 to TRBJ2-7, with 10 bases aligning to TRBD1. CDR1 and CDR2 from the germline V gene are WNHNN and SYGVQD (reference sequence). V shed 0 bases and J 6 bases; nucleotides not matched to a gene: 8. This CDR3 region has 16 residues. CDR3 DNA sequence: TGCGCCAGCAGTGAGTCGAAAGGACAGGGGGTTTTCGAGCAGTACTTC. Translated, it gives CASSESKGQGVFEQYF.

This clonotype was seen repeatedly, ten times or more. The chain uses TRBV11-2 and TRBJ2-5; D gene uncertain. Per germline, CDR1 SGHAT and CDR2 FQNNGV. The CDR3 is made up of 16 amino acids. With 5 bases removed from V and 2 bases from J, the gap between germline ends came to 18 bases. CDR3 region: CASSTIERSDQETQYF. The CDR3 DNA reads TGTGCCAGCAGCACAATAGAGCGCAGCGATCAAGAGACCCAGTACTTC.

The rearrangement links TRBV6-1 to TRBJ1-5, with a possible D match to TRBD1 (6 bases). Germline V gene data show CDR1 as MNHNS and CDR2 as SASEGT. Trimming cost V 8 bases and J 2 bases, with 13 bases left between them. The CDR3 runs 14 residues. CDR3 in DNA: TGTGCCAGCCAAGGAGGGGGACGCAATCAGCCCCAGCATTTT. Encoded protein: CASQGGGRNQPQHF.

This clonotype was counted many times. The CDR3 sequence is CASSEGLAGLETQYF. In DNA, the CDR3 is TGTGCCAGCAGTGAGGGACTAGCGGGATTGGAGACCCAGTACTTC. V usage is TRBV2 and J usage is TRBJ2-5; 13 bases match TRBD2. Germline lookup yields CDR1 SNHLY and CDR2 FYNNEI. V shed 3 bases, J shed 5 bases, and the junction held 3 bases outside the gene matches. This CDR3 comprises 15 residues.

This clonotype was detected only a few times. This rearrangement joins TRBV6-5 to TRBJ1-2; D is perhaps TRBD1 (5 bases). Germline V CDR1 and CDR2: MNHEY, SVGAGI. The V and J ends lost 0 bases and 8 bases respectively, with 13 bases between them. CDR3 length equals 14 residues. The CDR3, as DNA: TGTGCCAGCAGTTACTCTTCAGGGATTAGCGGCTACACCTTC. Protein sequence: CASSYSSGISGYTF.

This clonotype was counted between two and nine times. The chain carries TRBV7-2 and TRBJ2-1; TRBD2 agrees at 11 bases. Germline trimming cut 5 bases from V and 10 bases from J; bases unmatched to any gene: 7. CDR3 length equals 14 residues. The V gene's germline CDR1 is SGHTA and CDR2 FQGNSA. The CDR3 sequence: CASSPLAGGEEQFF. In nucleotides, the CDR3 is TGTGCCAGCAGCCCTTTAGCGGGAGGGGAAGAGCAGTTCTTC.

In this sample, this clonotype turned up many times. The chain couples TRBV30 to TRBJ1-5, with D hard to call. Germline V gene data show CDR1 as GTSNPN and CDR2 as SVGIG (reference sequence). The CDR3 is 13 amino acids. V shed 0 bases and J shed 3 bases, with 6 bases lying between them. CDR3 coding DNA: TGTGCCTGGAGTGTACAGTACAATCAGCCCCAGCATTTT. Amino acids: CAWSVQYNQPQHF.

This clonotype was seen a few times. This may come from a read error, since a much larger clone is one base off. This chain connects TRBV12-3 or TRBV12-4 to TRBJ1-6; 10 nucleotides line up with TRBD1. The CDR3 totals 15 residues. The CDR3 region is CASSLRDRGNSPPHF. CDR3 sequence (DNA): TGTGCCAGCAGCCTCCGGGACAGGGGTAATTCACCCCCCCACTTT.

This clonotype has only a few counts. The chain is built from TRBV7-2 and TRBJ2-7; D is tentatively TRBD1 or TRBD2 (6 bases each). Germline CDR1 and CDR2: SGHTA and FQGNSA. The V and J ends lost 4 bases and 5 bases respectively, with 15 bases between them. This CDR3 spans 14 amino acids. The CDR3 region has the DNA TGTGCCAGCAGCTGGACTACAGGGAGTGACGAGCAGTACTTC. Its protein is CASSWTTGSDEQYF.

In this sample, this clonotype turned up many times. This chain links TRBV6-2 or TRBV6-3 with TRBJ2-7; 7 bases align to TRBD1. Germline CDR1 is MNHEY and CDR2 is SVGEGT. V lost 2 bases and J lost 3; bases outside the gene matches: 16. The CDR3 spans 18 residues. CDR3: CASSYAQITGANLYEQYF. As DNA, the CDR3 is TGTGCCAGCAGTTACGCTCAAATAACAGGGGCCAACCTCTACGAGCAGTACTTC.